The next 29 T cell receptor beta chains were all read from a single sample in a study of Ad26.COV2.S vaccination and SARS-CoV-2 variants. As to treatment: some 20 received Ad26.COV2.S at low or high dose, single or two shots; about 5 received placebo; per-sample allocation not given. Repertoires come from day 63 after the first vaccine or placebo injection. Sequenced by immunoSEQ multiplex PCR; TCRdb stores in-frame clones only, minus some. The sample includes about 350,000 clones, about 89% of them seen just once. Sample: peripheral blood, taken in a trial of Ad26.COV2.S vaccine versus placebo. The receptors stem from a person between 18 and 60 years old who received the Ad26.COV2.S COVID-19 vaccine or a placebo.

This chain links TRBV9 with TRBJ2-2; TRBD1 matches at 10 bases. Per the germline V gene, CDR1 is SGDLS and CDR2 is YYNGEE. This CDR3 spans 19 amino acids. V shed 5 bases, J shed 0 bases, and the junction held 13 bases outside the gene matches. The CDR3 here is CASSLRDRGLKANTGELFF. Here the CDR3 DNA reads TGTGCCAGCAGTCTCCGGGACAGGGGCTTGAAAGCGAACACCGGGGAGCTGTTTTTT.

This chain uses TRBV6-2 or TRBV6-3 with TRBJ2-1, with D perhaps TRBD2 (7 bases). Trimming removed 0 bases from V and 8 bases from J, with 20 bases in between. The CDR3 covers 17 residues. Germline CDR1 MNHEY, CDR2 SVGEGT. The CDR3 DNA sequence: TGTGCCAGCAGTTACTCACTCGAGGGGGGGCCTCGCGATGAGCAGTTCTTC. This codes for CASSYSLEGGPRDEQFF.

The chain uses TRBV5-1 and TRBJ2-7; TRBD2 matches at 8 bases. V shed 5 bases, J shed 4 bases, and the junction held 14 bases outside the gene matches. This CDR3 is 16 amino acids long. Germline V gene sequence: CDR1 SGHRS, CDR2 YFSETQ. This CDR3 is CASSSALAGGGYEQYF. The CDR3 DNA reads TGCGCCAGCAGTTCTGCACTCGCGGGGGGCGGATACGAGCAGTACTTC.

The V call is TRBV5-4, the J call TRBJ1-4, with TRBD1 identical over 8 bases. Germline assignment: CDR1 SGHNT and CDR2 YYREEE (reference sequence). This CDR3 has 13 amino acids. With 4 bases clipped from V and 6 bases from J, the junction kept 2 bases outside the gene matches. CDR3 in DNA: TGTGCCAGCAGCCCGGACAGGGATGAAAAACTGTTTTTT. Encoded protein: CASSPDRDEKLFF.

CDR3 coding DNA: TGTGCCAGCAGTGAATCCTGGACGGCCCCCTACGAGCAGTACTTC. As protein: CASSESWTAPYEQYF. This chain connects TRBV6-1 to TRBJ2-7; D gene uncertain. Germline V gene lookup returns CDR1 MNHNS and CDR2 SASEGT. V was pared by 2 bases and J by 2 bases, with 13 bases between. The CDR3 is 15 residues long.

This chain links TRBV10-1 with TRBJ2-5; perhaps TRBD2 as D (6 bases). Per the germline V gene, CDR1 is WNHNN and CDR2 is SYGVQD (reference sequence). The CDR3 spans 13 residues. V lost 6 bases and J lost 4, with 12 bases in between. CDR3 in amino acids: CASSGPGLETQYF. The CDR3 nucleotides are TGCGCCAGCAGCGGGCCGGGACTAGAGACCCAGTACTTC.

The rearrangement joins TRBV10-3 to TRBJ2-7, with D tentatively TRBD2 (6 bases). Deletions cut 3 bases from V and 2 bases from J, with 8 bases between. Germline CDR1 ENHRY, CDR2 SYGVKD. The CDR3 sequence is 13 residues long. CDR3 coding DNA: TGTGCCATCAGTGATGGAGGGACCTACGAGCAGTACTTC. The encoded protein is CAISDGGTYEQYF.

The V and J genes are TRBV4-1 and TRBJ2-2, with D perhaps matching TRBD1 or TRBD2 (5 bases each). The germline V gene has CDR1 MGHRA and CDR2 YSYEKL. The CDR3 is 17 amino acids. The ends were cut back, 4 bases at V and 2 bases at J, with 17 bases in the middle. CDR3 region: CASSRLPGTPNTGELFF. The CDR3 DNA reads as TGCGCCAGCAGCCGACTACCCGGGACCCCTAACACCGGGGAGCTGTTTTTT.

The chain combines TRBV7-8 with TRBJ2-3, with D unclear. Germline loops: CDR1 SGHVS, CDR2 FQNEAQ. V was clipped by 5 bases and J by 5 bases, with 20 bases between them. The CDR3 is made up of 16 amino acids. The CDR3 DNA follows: TGTGCCAGCAGCGATCCCCATGCAAATTCGGTAGATACGCAGTATTTT. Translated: CASSDPHANSVDTQYF.

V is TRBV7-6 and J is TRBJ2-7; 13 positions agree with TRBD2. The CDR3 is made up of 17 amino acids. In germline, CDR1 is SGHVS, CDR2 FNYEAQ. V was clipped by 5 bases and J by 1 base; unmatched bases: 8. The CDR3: CASSATSGGAGSYEQYF. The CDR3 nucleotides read TGTGCCAGCAGCGCCACTAGCGGGGGGGCCGGTTCCTACGAGCAGTACTTC.

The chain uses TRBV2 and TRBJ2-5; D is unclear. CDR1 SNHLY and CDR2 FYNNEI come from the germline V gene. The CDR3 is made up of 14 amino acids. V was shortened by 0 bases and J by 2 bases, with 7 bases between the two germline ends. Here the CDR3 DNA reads TGTGCCAGCAGTGAAGCCGACACTCAAGAGACCCAGTACTTC. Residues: CASSEADTQETQYF.

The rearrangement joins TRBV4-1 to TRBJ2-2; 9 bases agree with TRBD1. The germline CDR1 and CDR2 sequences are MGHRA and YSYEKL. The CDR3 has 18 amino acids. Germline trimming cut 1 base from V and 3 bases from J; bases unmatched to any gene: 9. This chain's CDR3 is CASSQGGQGSIDTGELFF. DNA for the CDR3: TGCGCCAGCAGCCAAGGGGGACAGGGAAGTATCGACACCGGGGAGCTGTTTTTT.

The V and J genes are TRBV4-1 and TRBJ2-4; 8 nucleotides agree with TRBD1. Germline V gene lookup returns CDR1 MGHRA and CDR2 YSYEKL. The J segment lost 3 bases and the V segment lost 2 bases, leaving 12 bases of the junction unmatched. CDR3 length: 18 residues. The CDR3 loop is CASSQRGIDTGGKNIQYF. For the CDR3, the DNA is TGCGCCAGCAGCCAAAGGGGGATCGATACAGGGGGCAAAAACATTCAGTACTTC.

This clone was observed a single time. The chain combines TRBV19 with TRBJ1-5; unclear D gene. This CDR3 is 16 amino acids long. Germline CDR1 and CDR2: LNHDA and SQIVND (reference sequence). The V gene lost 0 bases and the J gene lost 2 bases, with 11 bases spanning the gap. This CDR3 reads CASSIEGTRRNQPQHF. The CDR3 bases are TGTGCCAGTAGTATAGAGGGTACAAGGCGCAATCAGCCCCAGCATTTT.

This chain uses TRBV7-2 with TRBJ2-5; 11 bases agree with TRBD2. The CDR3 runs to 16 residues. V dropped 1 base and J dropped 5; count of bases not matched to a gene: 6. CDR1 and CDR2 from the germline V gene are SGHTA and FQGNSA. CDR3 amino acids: CASSLESSGGMETQYF. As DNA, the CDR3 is TGTGCCAGCAGCTTAGAGTCTAGCGGGGGGATGGAGACCCAGTACTTC.

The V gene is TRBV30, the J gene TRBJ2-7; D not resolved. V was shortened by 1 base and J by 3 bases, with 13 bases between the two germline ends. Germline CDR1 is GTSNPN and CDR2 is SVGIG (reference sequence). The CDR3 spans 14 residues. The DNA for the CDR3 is TGTGCCTGGAGTGCAAGGACCGGTTACTACGAGCAGTACTTC. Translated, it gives CAWSARTGYYEQYF. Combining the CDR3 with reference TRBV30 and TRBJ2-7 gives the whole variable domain SQTIHQWPATLVQPVGSPLSLECTVEGTSNPNLYWYRQAAGRGLQLLFYSVGIGQISSEVPQNLSASRPQDRQFILSSKKLLLSDSGFYLCAWSARTGYYEQYFGPGTRLTVT.

CDR3: CASSVRDRVQTQYF. The DNA of the CDR3 is TGTGCCAGCAGTGTCCGGGACAGGGTCCAGACCCAGTACTTC. This rearrangement joins TRBV13 to TRBJ2-5, with 9 bases fitting TRBD1. Germline values: CDR1 PRHDT, CDR2 FYEKMQ (reference sequence). The CDR3 is 14 residues long. V shed 6 bases and J 6 bases; nucleotides not matched to a gene: 8.

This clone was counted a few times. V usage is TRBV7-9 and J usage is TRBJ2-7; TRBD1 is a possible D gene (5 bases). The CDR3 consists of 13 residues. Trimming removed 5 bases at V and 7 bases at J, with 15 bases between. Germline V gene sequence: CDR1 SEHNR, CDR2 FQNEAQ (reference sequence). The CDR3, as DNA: TGTGCCAGCAGCGCGGACGGACAAATGGAGCAGTACTTC. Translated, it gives CASSADGQMEQYF.

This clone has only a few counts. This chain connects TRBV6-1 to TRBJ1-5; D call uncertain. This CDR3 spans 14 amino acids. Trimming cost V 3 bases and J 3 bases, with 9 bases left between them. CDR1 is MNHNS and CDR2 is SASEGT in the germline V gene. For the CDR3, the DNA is TGTGCCAGCAGTGACAGAACAGCCAATCAGCCCCAGCATTTT. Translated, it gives CASSDRTANQPQHF.

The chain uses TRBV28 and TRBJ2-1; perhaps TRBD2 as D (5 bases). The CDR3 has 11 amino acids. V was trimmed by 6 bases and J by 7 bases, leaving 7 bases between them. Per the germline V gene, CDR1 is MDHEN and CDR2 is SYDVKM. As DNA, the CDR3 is TGTGCCAGCAGACGGGGTAATGAGCAGTTCTTC. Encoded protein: CASRRGNEQFF.

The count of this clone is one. The DNA of the CDR3 is TGTGCCAGCAGTTTATCGTCGGGAGGGCCGTCCCGGCAGTTCTTC. It specifies CASSLSSGGPSRQFF. The rearrangement joins TRBV27 to TRBJ2-1, with 8 positions matching TRBD2. Unmatched junction bases numbered 10, after V lost 0 bases and J lost 12 bases. The CDR3 extends over 15 amino acids. CDR1 is MNHEY and CDR2 is SMNVEV in the germline V gene (reference sequence).

The CDR3 sequence: CASSQGNGLAGEDTQYF. CDR3 DNA sequence: TGTGCCAGCAGCCAAGGGAACGGACTAGCGGGAGAGGATACGCAGTATTTT. The gene calls are TRBV3-1 (or the pseudogene TRBV3-2) and TRBJ2-3; 13 nucleotides agree with TRBD2. V lost 1 base, J lost 6 bases, and 7 bases stayed unmatched. The CDR3 is made up of 17 amino acids. Per the germline V gene, CDR1 is LGHDT and CDR2 is YNNKEL (reference sequence).

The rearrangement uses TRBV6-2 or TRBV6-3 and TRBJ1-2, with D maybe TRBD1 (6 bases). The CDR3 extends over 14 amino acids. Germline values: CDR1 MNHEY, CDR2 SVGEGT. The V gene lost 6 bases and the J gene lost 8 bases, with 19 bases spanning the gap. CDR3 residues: CASSQTGVTLGYTF. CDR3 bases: TGTGCCAGCAGCCAGACAGGCGTGACTTTAGGCTACACCTTC.

The CDR3, as DNA: TGTGCCATCAGTGACCGGGACAGGGGCCACAATGAGCAGTTCTTC. Protein: CAISDRDRGHNEQFF. This sequence joins TRBV10-3 and TRBJ2-1; 10 nucleotides agree with TRBD1. This CDR3 spans 15 amino acids. V was pared by 3 bases and J by 5 bases, with 4 bases of the junction left unmatched. The germline CDR1 and CDR2 sequences are ENHRY and SYGVKD.

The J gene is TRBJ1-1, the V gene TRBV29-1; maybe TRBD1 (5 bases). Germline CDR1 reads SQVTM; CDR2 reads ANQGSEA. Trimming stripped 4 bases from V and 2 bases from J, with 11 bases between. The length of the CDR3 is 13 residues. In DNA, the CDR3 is TGCAGCGTTGGCAGACAGACCAACACTGAAGCTTTCTTT. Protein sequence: CSVGRQTNTEAFF.

The chain's CDR3 is CASCFKRGGFTDTQYF. The CDR3 bases are TGTGCCAGTTGCTTCAAGCGGGGGGGCTTCACAGATACGCAGTATTTT. The chain couples TRBV27 to TRBJ2-3; TRBD2 agrees at 10 bases. Germline V lookup: CDR1 MNHEY, CDR2 SMNVEV (reference sequence). The CDR3 spans 16 residues. With V trimmed by 9 bases and J by 2 bases, 11 bases remained unmatched.

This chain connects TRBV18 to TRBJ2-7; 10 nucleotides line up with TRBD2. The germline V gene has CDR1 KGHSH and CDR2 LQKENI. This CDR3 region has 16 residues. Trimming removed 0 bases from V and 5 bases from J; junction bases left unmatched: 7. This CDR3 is CASSPPAGGPLDEQYF. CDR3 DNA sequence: TGTGCCAGCTCACCACCAGCGGGAGGGCCATTGGACGAGCAGTACTTC.

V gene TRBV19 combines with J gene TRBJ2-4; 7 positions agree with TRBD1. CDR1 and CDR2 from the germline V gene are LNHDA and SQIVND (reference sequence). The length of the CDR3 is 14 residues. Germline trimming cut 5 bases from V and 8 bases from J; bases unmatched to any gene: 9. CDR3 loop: CASSSGGGAYIQYF. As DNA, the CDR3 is TGTGCCAGTAGTTCAGGGGGTGGTGCATACATTCAGTACTTC. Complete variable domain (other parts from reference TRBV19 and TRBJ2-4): DGGITQSPKYLFRKEGQNVTLSCEQNLNHDAMYWYRQDPGQGLRLIYYSQIVNDFQKGDIAEGYSVSREKKESFPLTVTSAQKNPTAFYLCASSSGGGAYIQYFGAGTRLSVL.

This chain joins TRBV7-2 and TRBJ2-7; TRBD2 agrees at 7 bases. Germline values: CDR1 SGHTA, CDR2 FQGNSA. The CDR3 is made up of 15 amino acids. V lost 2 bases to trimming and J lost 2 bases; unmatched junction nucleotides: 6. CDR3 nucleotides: TGTGCCAGCAGCTTATTCGCTAGCGGAACCTACGAGCAGTACTTC. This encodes CASSLFASGTYEQYF.